A single sample is the source of the 24 T cell receptor beta chains below, sequenced in a study of early T cells in non-severe SARS-CoV-2 infection. TCRdb itself ran the 5' RACE reads through MiXCR, one entry per CDR3 protein. The sample lists fewer than 30,000 distinct CDR3 sequences; approximately 4.5% were seen once. Sequenced material: whole blood. All receptors derive from an adult who was a healthcare worker with PCR-confirmed SARS-CoV-2 infection or an uninfected control (not recorded which).

This sequence joins TRBV28 and TRBJ2-1; D gene uncertain. The length of the CDR3 is 10 residues. Germline assignment: CDR1 MDHEN and CDR2 SYDVKM. Trimming took off 5 bases at V and 7 bases at J, with 3 bases between the two ends. The CDR3 region is CASSRNEQFF. The DNA for the CDR3 is TGTGCCAGCAGTAGGAATGAGCAGTTCTTC.

This clonotype was seen many times. The chain is built from TRBV20-1 and TRBJ2-1, with 7 bases identical to TRBD2. The CDR3 is 15 amino acids. The ends lost 3 bases at V and 2 bases at J; junction bases unmatched: 7. Germline V gene sequence: CDR1 DFQATT, CDR2 SNEGSKA (reference sequence). The chain's CDR3 is CSASRLAEPYNEQFF. CDR3 nucleotide sequence: TGCAGTGCTAGTCGGCTAGCGGAACCCTACAATGAGCAGTTCTTC.

Many counts were recorded for this clonotype. The chain joins TRBV7-8 to TRBJ2-2; D may correspond to TRBD1 or TRBD2 (5 bases each). The germline gives CDR1 SGHVS, CDR2 FQNEAQ. Trimming took 5 bases from V and 4 from J, leaving 11 bases between them. The CDR3 length is 14 residues. DNA of the CDR3: TGTGCCAGCAGCCCGAGGGGTCCCACCGGGGAGCTGTTTTTT. It is translated as CASSPRGPTGELFF.

This clonotype was counted at least ten times. The gene calls are TRBV4-2 and TRBJ2-2; 10 positions agree with TRBD2. Germline V lookup: CDR1 LGHNA, CDR2 YNFKEQ. The J segment lost 2 bases and the V segment lost 2 bases, leaving 8 bases of the junction unmatched. The CDR3 sequence is 18 residues long. The CDR3 DNA reads as TGTGCCAGCAGCCAATTTTGGCTAGCGGGAGCTAACACCGGGGAGCTGTTTTTT. It is translated as CASSQFWLAGANTGELFF.

This clonotype was counted many times. The rearrangement joins TRBV27 to TRBJ2-3, with D unclear. The CDR3 loop spans 15 amino acids. V was shortened by 5 bases and J by 0 bases, with 12 bases between the two germline ends. Germline CDR1 and CDR2: MNHEY and SMNVEV (reference sequence). CDR3 protein: CASSLFAISTDTQYF. CDR3 bases: TGTGCCAGCAGTCTTTTCGCTATCAGCACAGATACGCAGTATTTT.

A few counts support this clonotype. This chain joins TRBV20-1 and TRBJ2-7, with D unclear. The CDR3 is made up of 10 amino acids. Germline CDR1 and CDR2: DFQATT and SNEGSKA (reference sequence). Trimming took off 6 bases at V and 8 bases at J, with 11 bases between the two ends. The CDR3 loop reads CSAPLDKQYF. In DNA, the CDR3 is TGCAGTGCCCCCTTGGATAAGCAGTACTTC.

This clonotype appeared a few times. This chain joins TRBV7-2 and TRBJ2-3, with 9 bases lining up with TRBD1. CDR3 length equals 13 residues. The J segment lost 3 bases and the V segment lost 6 bases, leaving 1 base of the junction unmatched. Germline loops: CDR1 SGHTA, CDR2 FQGNSA. The CDR3 bases are TGTGCCAGCAGTGGACAGGGGACAGATACGCAGTATTTT. It is translated as CASSGQGTDTQYF.

This clonotype appeared many times. This chain joins TRBV19 and TRBJ2-3, with D possibly matching TRBD1 (5 bases). Per germline, CDR1 LNHDA and CDR2 SQIVND (reference sequence). Trimming took off 5 bases at V and 8 bases at J, with 11 bases between the two ends. The CDR3 totals 12 residues. The CDR3 DNA is TGTGCCAGTAGTCCCTCCCAGGGTACGCAGTATTTT. Residues: CASSPSQGTQYF.

This rearrangement joins TRBV20-1 to TRBJ2-3; tentative D call: TRBD2 (6 bases). CDR3 length: 14 residues. The germline V gene encodes CDR1 DFQATT and CDR2 SNEGSKA (reference sequence). V dropped 5 bases and J dropped 8 bases, with 20 bases sitting between them. The CDR3 nucleotides read TGCAGTGCTCCGTTGGGACTCCCGGGGGTTACGCAGTATTTT. It encodes CSAPLGLPGVTQYF.

The genes are TRBV24-1 and TRBJ2-3, with D possibly being TRBD1 or TRBD2 (5 bases each). Germline values: CDR1 KGHDR, CDR2 SFDVKD. The CDR3 contains 14 residues. Trimming pared 3 bases from V and 10 bases from J, leaving 16 bases between. CDR3 in DNA: TGTGCCACCAGTGATCAAGTCCGGGACGAGGCGCAGTATTTT. This gives the protein CATSDQVRDEAQYF.

At least ten counts were recorded for this clonotype. The J gene is TRBJ2-1, the V gene TRBV7-9; 11 nucleotides match TRBD1. Trimming at V came to 7 bases and at J to 6 bases, leaving 11 bases not matched to a gene. The CDR3 runs 16 residues. CDR1 is SEHNR and CDR2 is FQNEAQ in the germline V gene (reference sequence). The CDR3 sequence is CASTRGGTGGVNEQFF. The CDR3 nucleotides are TGTGCCAGCACCCGTGGCGGGACAGGGGGTGTCAATGAGCAGTTCTTC.

This clonotype was observed many times. The rearrangement uses TRBV5-1 and TRBJ1-6; D is ambiguous. The germline V gene has CDR1 SGHRS and CDR2 YFSETQ. The V and J ends lost 5 bases and 9 bases respectively, with 9 bases between them. The CDR3 spans 12 residues. In DNA, the CDR3 is TGCGCCAGCAGTCAGACCGGTTCACCCCTCCACTTT. It specifies CASSQTGSPLHF.

The rearrangement links TRBV6-2 or TRBV6-3 to TRBJ2-1; D ambiguous. V shed 1 base and J shed 4 bases, with 17 bases lying between them. Germline V gene lookup returns CDR1 MNHEY and CDR2 SVGEGT. This CDR3 spans 17 amino acids. CDR3 nucleotides: TGTGCCAGCAGTTACTACTTATTAGCAGAAGGTTACAATGAGCAGTTCTTC. As protein: CASSYYLLAEGYNEQFF.

This chain links TRBV6-1 with TRBJ2-7, with D perhaps matching TRBD1 or TRBD2 (5 bases each). CDR1 is MNHNS and CDR2 is SASEGT in the germline V gene. There are 13 residues in the CDR3. Trimming left V 9 bases short and J 7 bases short, with 19 bases between. CDR3 protein: CASTHGGGGEQYF. Written as DNA, the CDR3 is TGTGCCAGTACGCATGGGGGTGGTGGAGAGCAGTACTTC.

This clonotype has ten or more counts. V gene TRBV4-2 combines with J gene TRBJ2-1; D may be TRBD2 (6 bases). The CDR3 is 14 amino acids. Germline CDR1 reads LGHNA; CDR2 reads YNFKEQ. Trimming removed 2 bases at V and 6 bases at J, with 11 bases between. The chain's CDR3 is CASSQTGSINEQFF. DNA of the CDR3: TGTGCCAGCAGCCAAACCGGGAGCATCAATGAGCAGTTCTTC.

This clonotype was seen repeatedly, ten times or more. J is TRBJ1-6 and V is TRBV19; D is uncertain. Germline CDR1 and CDR2: LNHDA and SQIVND (reference sequence). This CDR3 has 15 amino acids. V was clipped by 6 bases and J by 3 bases, with 12 bases between them. CDR3 residues: CASRLDGSYNSPLHF. The CDR3 nucleotides are TGTGCCAGTAGATTGGACGGGAGCTATAATTCACCCCTCCACTTT.

This clonotype came up many times. The chain couples TRBV11-2 to TRBJ2-1; 7 nucleotides agree with TRBD1. CDR3 length: 14 amino acids. V dropped 2 bases and J dropped 6; count of bases not matched to a gene: 4. The germline V gene encodes CDR1 SGHAT and CDR2 FQNNGV. The chain's CDR3 is CASSLFRDSNEQFF. The CDR3 nucleotides are TGTGCCAGCAGCTTATTCCGGGACAGCAATGAGCAGTTCTTC.

This clonotype was found many times. V and J are TRBV6-2 or TRBV6-3 and TRBJ2-3; no firm D call. The CDR3 loop spans 11 amino acids. Looked up from germline, CDR1 is MNHEY and CDR2 is SVGEGT. V lost 5 bases and J lost 5, with 5 bases in between. The CDR3 DNA is TGTGCCAGCAGTGACCGAGATACGCAGTATTTT. It translates to CASSDRDTQYF.

Many counts were recorded for this clonotype. The chain carries TRBV11-2 and TRBJ2-1; possible D gene TRBD2, 5 bases. The CDR3 has 11 residues. Germline V lookup: CDR1 SGHAT, CDR2 FQNNGV. CDR3 region: CGTRLFDEQFF. CDR3 nucleotide sequence: TGTGGTACTAGACTGTTCGATGAGCAGTTCTTC.

This clonotype came up many times. The chain joins TRBV12-3 or TRBV12-4 to TRBJ2-1, with a possible D match to TRBD2 (5 bases). The CDR3 spans 15 residues. V lost 6 bases and J 4 bases, leaving 16 bases between the germline ends. The CDR3 nucleotides are TGTGCCAGCAGCCCCGCGAGGGATGTATACAATGAGCAGTTCTTC. Translation: CASSPARDVYNEQFF.

This clonotype has at least ten counts. The rearrangement joins TRBV2 to TRBJ2-5, with 9 bases matching TRBD2. V trimming: 4 bases; J trimming: 7 bases; junction bases outside the gene matches: 4. Looked up from germline, CDR1 is SNHLY and CDR2 is FYNNEI. The CDR3 totals 13 residues. CDR3 DNA: TGTGCCAGCAGTGGGACTAGCGATGGGACCCAGTACTTC. Translated, it gives CASSGTSDGTQYF.

The V call is TRBV11-2, the J call TRBJ2-1, with 7 positions matching TRBD2. Per germline, CDR1 SGHAT and CDR2 FQNNGV. This CDR3 is 16 amino acids long. Losses at the gene ends were 0 bases for V and 3 bases for J; bases not matched to a gene: 5. The CDR3 loop reads CASSLDSGGIYNEQFF. Here the CDR3 DNA reads TGTGCCAGCAGCTTAGATTCCGGGGGGATCTACAATGAGCAGTTCTTC.

The J gene is TRBJ2-3, the V gene TRBV19, with D uncertain. Trimming left V 7 bases short and J 0 bases short, with 11 bases between. The germline CDR1 and CDR2 sequences are LNHDA and SQIVND (reference sequence). The CDR3 covers 14 residues. This chain's CDR3 is CASTDDTSTDTQYF. The CDR3 nucleotides read TGTGCCAGTACCGACGACACAAGCACAGATACGCAGTATTTT.

J is TRBJ1-6 and V is TRBV10-3; 7 bases agree with TRBD1. This CDR3 has 15 residues. Germline loops: CDR1 ENHRY, CDR2 SYGVKD. Trimming took 2 bases from V and 7 from J; bases not matched to a gene: 5. CDR3 amino acids: CAISEGTAFNSPLHF. CDR3 coding DNA: TGTGCCATCAGTGAGGGGACAGCCTTCAATTCACCCCTCCACTTT.